What follows are 12 T cell receptor beta chains derived from one specimen sequenced in a study of blood T cells in healthy people across ages. The second PCR ran roughly 6 to 11 cycles with a sample-barcoded 5' primer and J-beta primers. One entry per CDR3 protein, called by TCRdb with MiXCR from the 5' RACE reads. This repertoire shows 1.4 million or so distinct CDR3 sequences, 35% to 45% found once; its top ten account for more than 4%. Sequencing was carried out using blood. The receptors stem from a woman between 18 and 29 years old in good health.

The rearrangement links TRBV28 to TRBJ2-2, with 7 nucleotides matching TRBD2. The CDR3 is 13 amino acids. Germline trimming cut 8 bases from V and 5 bases from J; bases unmatched to any gene: 5. Looked up from germline, CDR1 is MDHEN and CDR2 is SYDVKM. The CDR3 spells CASAREITGELFF. Here the CDR3 DNA reads TGTGCCAGCGCGCGGGAGATAACCGGGGAGCTGTTTTTT.

This clonotype turned up a few times. The chain carries TRBV4-3 and TRBJ1-2; D possibly corresponds to TRBD1 (5 bases). Trimming left V 4 bases short and J 5 bases short, with 17 bases between. Germline lookup yields CDR1 LGHNA and CDR2 YSLEER. This CDR3 spans 15 amino acids. Here the CDR3 reads CASSPTGTAGYGYTF. CDR3 sequence (DNA): TGCGCCAGCAGCCCGACCGGGACGGCCGGGTATGGCTACACCTTC.

This clonotype turned up a few times. The chain recombines TRBV4-2 with TRBJ2-5, with TRBD1 identical over 11 bases. The V gene's germline CDR1 is LGHNA and CDR2 YNFKEQ. The ends lost 5 bases at V and 1 base at J; junction bases unmatched: 6. The CDR3 is 16 amino acids. DNA for the CDR3: TGTGCCAGCAGCATTCCCGGGACAGGGGGCCAAGAGACCCAGTACTTC. Protein product: CASSIPGTGGQETQYF.

This clonotype was counted a few times. The V and J genes are TRBV6-1 and TRBJ1-2; a weak D match, TRBD1 (6 bases). Germline values: CDR1 MNHNS, CDR2 SASEGT. CDR3 length: 16 residues. V lost 11 bases and J lost 5, with 27 bases in between. As DNA, the CDR3 is TGTGCCCCGGTCGGAACAGGGTACTATGGGCCATATGGCTACACCTTC. Its translation: CAPVGTGYYGPYGYTF.

This sequence joins TRBV5-1 and TRBJ2-3; TRBD1 matches at 7 bases. This CDR3 has 14 amino acids. CDR1 SGHRS and CDR2 YFSETQ come from the germline V gene. V shed 6 bases and J 6 bases; nucleotides not matched to a gene: 10. For the CDR3, the DNA is TGCGCCAGCACCAACAGGGGTGGATTCGATACGCAGTATTTT. Translating it yields CASTNRGGFDTQYF.

J is TRBJ2-1 and V is TRBV2; 7 bases line up with TRBD1. Germline V gene lookup returns CDR1 SNHLY and CDR2 FYNNEI. CDR3 length: 12 amino acids. The junction had 8 bases not matched to a gene; V was cut back by 5 bases and J by 13 bases. This CDR3 is CASSRDSREQFF. The CDR3 coding sequence is TGTGCCAGCAGTAGGGACAGTCGAGAACAGTTCTTC.

This chain connects TRBV23-1 to TRBJ1-5, with D possibly being TRBD1 (5 bases). TRBV23-1 qualifies as an ORF whose function is uncertain. The CDR3 totals 16 residues. Trimming left V 0 bases short and J 4 bases short, with 13 bases between. CDR3 sequence reads: CASSQSVRGGNQPQHF. The CDR3 DNA reads as TGCGCCAGCAGTCAATCGGTTAGGGGCGGTAATCAGCCCCAGCATTTT.

This clonotype turned up a few times. The chain is built from TRBV2 and TRBJ2-7; possibly TRBD1 for D (5 bases). CDR3 length: 13 amino acids. The ends were cut back, 7 bases at V and 0 bases at J, with 10 bases in the middle. Germline values: CDR1 SNHLY, CDR2 FYNNEI. CDR3 protein: CASMWGPSYEQYF. The CDR3 coding sequence is TGTGCCAGCATGTGGGGCCCCTCCTACGAGCAGTACTTC.

In this sample, this clonotype turned up once. V is TRBV6-2 or TRBV6-3 and J is TRBJ2-1; the match to TRBD2 covers 8 bases. CDR1 MNHEY and CDR2 SVGEGT come from the germline V gene. The CDR3 sequence is 17 residues long. Trimming took 11 bases from V and 0 from J; bases not matched to a gene: 15. CDR3 protein: CAVGRLAGFLSYNEQFF. CDR3 bases: TGTGCCGTAGGACGGCTAGCGGGCTTTCTCTCCTACAATGAGCAGTTCTTC.

The rearrangement uses TRBV6-5 and TRBJ2-7; perhaps TRBD1 as D (6 bases). This CDR3 is built from 16 residues. Per the germline V gene, CDR1 is MNHEY and CDR2 is SVGAGI. Trimming left V 6 bases short and J 4 bases short, with 22 bases between. The CDR3 DNA is TGTGCCAGCAGCCTTTACCCCACAGGGTCGGAGTACGAGCAGTACTTC. It is translated as CASSLYPTGSEYEQYF.

The chain employs TRBV28 and TRBJ1-5; no clear D. The germline V gene encodes CDR1 MDHEN and CDR2 SYDVKM. Trimming left V 2 bases short and J 5 bases short, with 10 bases between. This CDR3 contains 14 residues. This CDR3 reads CASSLRWMDQPQHF. The CDR3 coding sequence is TGTGCCAGCAGTTTACGGTGGATGGATCAGCCCCAGCATTTT.

The gene calls are TRBV5-1 and TRBJ2-1; 11 nucleotides agree with TRBD2. V was pared by 1 base and J by 7 bases, with 7 bases of the junction left unmatched. This CDR3 has 16 amino acids. Germline V gives CDR1 SGHRS, CDR2 YFSETQ. The CDR3 protein is CASSLYATSGVNEQFF. CDR3 DNA sequence: TGCGCCAGCAGCTTGTACGCGACTAGCGGGGTAAATGAGCAGTTCTTC.